This TCR beta chain appears in the sequencing data of a study of blood T cell repertoires in COVID-19. Across the whole study: There were acute and convalescent COVID-19 samples, and they came from the United States, Italy and Spain. From T cells, B-cell-depleted T cells, or PBMCs came the material, which was cDNA or gDNA.

CDR3 length: 11 residues. Trimming removed 3 bases at V and 9 bases at J, with 6 bases between. Authors' processing steps: Estimates of nucleated cell counts were drawn from the amplification of reference gene primers. Only in-frame clones appear in the TCRdb table, and some are missing; sequencing was by immunoSEQ multiplex PCR. D and trimming were read from the DNA, whereas the V and J calls and clone size are those reported in that table. Of about 170,000 clones listed, around 87% are singletons. This TCR was recovered from a man between 18 and 29 years old with active or convalescent COVID-19. V gene TRBV12-3 or TRBV12-4 combines with J gene TRBJ1-5, with a possible D match to TRBD1 (5 bases). The sequencing sample was made of peripheral blood. The DNA of the CDR3 is TGTGCCAGCAGTTTCGACAGGCCCCAGCATTTT. Its translation is CASSFDRPQHF.